Each of the 21 T cell receptor beta chains below was sequenced from the same sample in a study of OX40 agonist ivuxolimab in advanced cancers. Receptors were amplified or captured by the immunoSEQ multiplex PCR assay. This immuneACCESS table, as held by TCRdb, lists in-frame sequences with V and J called but not all clones. Of the missing ones, under half trace to an unresolved V gene in checked studies; the others have no known cause. This sample gives 80,000 or so clones in total; about 93% of them show up just once. The ten top clones hold around 15% of the sample. The source material was CD4+ or CD8+ T cells sorted from blood, sampled in a trial of the OX40 agonist ivuxolimab. The receptors stem from an adult with an advanced solid tumor such as melanoma, head and neck, liver or kidney cancer.

This clone showed up just a few times. This sequence joins TRBV7-2 and TRBJ1-1; D call uncertain. The V and J ends lost 1 base and 4 bases respectively, with 7 bases between them. This CDR3 has 13 amino acids. Germline V lookup: CDR1 SGHTA, CDR2 FQGNSA. CDR3 region: CASSLVDLTEAFF. The CDR3 region has the DNA TGTGCCAGCAGCTTAGTAGATCTCACTGAAGCTTTCTTT.

In DNA, the CDR3 is TGTGCCAGCAGCTCCGGGGACAGGGGGTATAACTATGGCTACACCTTC. The encoded protein is CASSSGDRGYNYGYTF. This chain joins TRBV7-9 and TRBJ1-2; TRBD1 matches 11 bases. Germline CDR1 is SEHNR and CDR2 is FQNEAQ (reference sequence). V dropped 4 bases and J dropped 1; count of bases not matched to a gene: 5. This CDR3 is built from 16 residues.

The rearrangement links TRBV10-2 to TRBJ2-7, with 12 bases identical to TRBD2. This CDR3 is built from 15 residues. The V segment lost 6 bases and the J segment 3 bases; nucleotides outside the gene matches: 6. CDR1 is WSHSY, CDR2 SAAADI, per germline. The CDR3 reads CASRSGLAGLYEQYF. CDR3 in DNA: TGCGCCAGCAGGTCGGGACTAGCGGGCCTCTACGAGCAGTACTTC.

This clone was observed a handful of times. V gene TRBV9 combines with J gene TRBJ1-1; the D is unclear. Germline CDR1 SGDLS, CDR2 YYNGEE. Trimming shortened V by 4 bases and J by 8 bases, and 12 bases separated the two germline ends. The CDR3 loop spans 12 amino acids. The DNA of the CDR3 is TGTGCCAGCAGCTTTGAGAACGGGGAAGCTTTCTTT. It specifies CASSFENGEAFF.

The CDR3 spells CASSQDQSGGAKNIQYF. The DNA of the CDR3 is TGCGCCAGCAGCCAAGATCAGTCGGGGGGAGCCAAAAACATTCAGTACTTC. V is TRBV4-3 and J is TRBJ2-4; TRBD2 matches at 7 bases. V dropped 0 bases and J dropped 0; count of bases not matched to a gene: 5. Germline CDR1 reads LGHNA; CDR2 reads YSLEER. The CDR3 runs to 17 residues.

The chain carries TRBV28 and TRBJ2-2, with D tentatively TRBD2 (6 bases). CDR1 MDHEN and CDR2 SYDVKM come from the germline V gene. The CDR3 length is 13 residues. V lost 3 bases, J lost 6 bases, and 8 bases lay in between. The CDR3 coding sequence is TGTGCCAGCAGTTTTAGACTAGCCGGGGAGCTGTTTTTT. It translates to CASSFRLAGELFF.

The chain links TRBV10-3 to TRBJ2-7; D possibly corresponds to TRBD1 (6 bases). The CDR3 totals 14 residues. Germline values: CDR1 ENHRY, CDR2 SYGVKD. The V gene lost 5 bases and the J gene lost 4 bases, with 15 bases spanning the gap. This CDR3 is CAISSVQGLYEQYF. CDR3 DNA: TGTGCCATCAGTTCCGTACAGGGCCTATACGAGCAGTACTTC.

The chain links TRBV28 to TRBJ2-5, with 7 bases aligning to TRBD1. This CDR3 comprises 15 residues. CDR1 and CDR2 from the germline V gene are MDHEN and SYDVKM. The V and J ends lost 5 bases and 2 bases, in that order; junction bases with no gene match: 8. The CDR3 DNA reads TGTGCCAGCAGTCCTACAGGGGAACCGCAAGAGACCCAGTACTTC. Amino acids: CASSPTGEPQETQYF.

The V gene is TRBV28, the J gene TRBJ2-1; 12 bases are a match to TRBD2. Germline CDR1 MDHEN, CDR2 SYDVKM. Trimming cost V 6 bases and J 2 bases; bases outside gene matches: 11. This CDR3 has 18 residues. CDR3 protein: CASSPGHRTSGAYNEQFF. The CDR3, as DNA: TGTGCCAGCAGCCCGGGACACCGGACTAGCGGGGCCTACAATGAGCAGTTCTTC.

The chain is built from TRBV10-3 and TRBJ2-7; D is unclear. Germline assignment: CDR1 ENHRY and CDR2 SYGVKD. The CDR3 runs to 13 residues. V lost 10 bases and J lost 0, with 13 bases in between. This CDR3 is CATSGGLSYEQYF. DNA of the CDR3: TGTGCCACCTCTGGCGGCCTCTCCTACGAGCAGTACTTC.

Only one count was recorded for this clone. The chain is built from TRBV4-3 and TRBJ1-2; the match to TRBD1 covers 9 bases. The CDR3 loop spans 14 amino acids. Germline V gives CDR1 LGHNA, CDR2 YSLEER. Trimming at V came to 3 bases and at J to 4 bases, leaving 3 bases not matched to a gene. The CDR3 region is CASSHGQGPYGYTF. The CDR3 coding sequence is TGCGCCAGCAGCCATGGACAGGGGCCCTATGGCTACACCTTC.

The chain has TRBV18 and TRBJ1-1; D is perhaps TRBD1 (5 bases). Germline CDR1 and CDR2: KGHSH and LQKENI. The CDR3 runs 15 residues. Trimming stripped 3 bases from V and 1 base from J, with 12 bases between. CDR3 nucleotide sequence: TGTGCCAGCTCACCTTCTGGGGCCACGAACACTGAAGCTTTCTTT. It specifies CASSPSGATNTEAFF.

V and J are TRBV2 and TRBJ2-1; D is possibly TRBD2 (6 bases). This CDR3 is 15 amino acids long. CDR1 and CDR2 (germline): SNHLY, FYNNEI. Trimming stripped 2 bases from V and 0 bases from J, with 8 bases between. The CDR3 loop reads CASSEPGGSYNEQFF. The CDR3 coding sequence is TGTGCCAGCAGTGAACCCGGGGGCTCCTACAATGAGCAGTTCTTC.

The chain recombines TRBV6-6 with TRBJ2-3; perhaps TRBD2 as D (6 bases). V dropped 7 bases and J dropped 1 base, with 12 bases sitting between them. Germline loops: CDR1 MNHNY, CDR2 SVGAGI (reference sequence). The CDR3 sequence is 14 residues long. The DNA of the CDR3 is TGTGCCAGCACAAAGCCGGGGGGCACAGATACGCAGTATTTT. It codes for CASTKPGGTDTQYF.

The chain joins TRBV5-6 to TRBJ2-5; D may match TRBD1 or TRBD2 (5 bases each). From germline, CDR1 is SGHDT and CDR2 YYEEEE. The CDR3 contains 12 residues. V gave up 4 bases and J gave up 5 bases, with 9 bases separating them. CDR3 nucleotides: TGTGCCAGCAGCGTAGGGACCGAGACCCAGTACTTC. Encoded protein: CASSVGTETQYF.

The gene calls are TRBV5-1 and TRBJ2-2; D remains ambiguous. Trimming pared 7 bases from V and 4 bases from J, leaving 8 bases between. Germline V gene lookup returns CDR1 SGHRS and CDR2 YFSETQ. The CDR3 runs 12 residues. The CDR3 loop is CASVGRTGELFF. The CDR3 region has the DNA TGCGCCAGCGTCGGGCGCACCGGGGAGCTGTTTTTT.

This chain connects TRBV5-4 to TRBJ2-1, with 8 bases aligning to TRBD2. This CDR3 is built from 15 residues. The V gene end was trimmed by 3 bases and the J gene end by 7 bases; junction bases not matched to a gene: 9. CDR1 SGHNT and CDR2 YYREEE come from the germline V gene (reference sequence). CDR3 DNA: TGTGCCAGCAGCTACAAGACGGGAGGGGGGAATGAGCAGTTCTTC. Translated: CASSYKTGGGNEQFF.

This clone came up once. The chain combines TRBV4-1 with TRBJ2-3; tentatively, D is TRBD2 (5 bases). Germline assignment: CDR1 MGHRA and CDR2 YSYEKL. Trimming left V 1 base short and J 0 bases short, with 11 bases between. The CDR3 extends over 16 amino acids. The CDR3 coding sequence is TGCGCCAGCAGCCAAGTGGTAGCGTCAAGCACAGATACGCAGTATTTT. Translation gives CASSQVVASSTDTQYF.

The chain is built from TRBV5-6 and TRBJ2-3, with 12 nucleotides matching TRBD2. The CDR3 contains 18 residues. CDR1 is SGHDT and CDR2 is YYEEEE in the germline V gene. Trimming took 0 bases from V and 0 from J; bases not matched to a gene: 5. The CDR3 nucleotides are TGTGCCAGCAGCTTGGGACTAGCGGGGGTGCTTAGCACAGATACGCAGTATTTT. Translating gives CASSLGLAGVLSTDTQYF.

This sequence joins TRBV7-3 and TRBJ2-5; TRBD1 matches at 7 bases. Trimming at V came to 5 bases and at J to 4 bases, leaving 4 bases not matched to a gene. CDR3 length equals 13 residues. Per the germline V gene, CDR1 is SGHTA and CDR2 is FQGTGA. The DNA for the CDR3 is TGTGCCAGCAGCCAAACAGGGGCAGAGACCCAGTACTTC. Its protein product is CASSQTGAETQYF. The full variable domain, with the rest looked up from reference TRBV7-3 and TRBJ2-5, is GAGVSQTPSNKVTEKGKYVELRCDPISGHTALYWYRQSLGQGPEFLIYFQGTGAADDSGLPNDRFFAVRPEGSVSTLKIQRTERGDSAVYLCASSQTGAETQYFGPGTRLLVL.

V usage is TRBV2 and J usage is TRBJ2-1; 12 bases are shared with TRBD2. CDR3 length equals 15 residues. Losses at the gene ends were 1 base for V and 15 bases for J; bases not matched to a gene: 10. The V gene's germline CDR1 is SNHLY and CDR2 FYNNEI. The CDR3 sequence: CASSEELAGGPRAFF. The CDR3 nucleotides are TGTGCCAGCAGTGAAGAACTAGCGGGGGGCCCTCGCGCGTTCTTC.